Sequencing of this T cell receptor beta chain was carried out in a study of TIL therapy for anti-PD-1-resistant metastatic lung cancer. Per the germline V gene, CDR1 is ENHRY and CDR2 is SYGVKD. The CDR3 contains 14 residues. The germline V and J ends were trimmed by 5 bases and 3 bases, with 14 bases remaining between them. The libraries were made with immunoSEQ v3. Sequenced by immunoSEQ multiplex PCR; TCRdb stores in-frame clones only, minus some. The sample has approximately 30,000 clones, 74% seen once. Described time point: pre-treatment sample, taken before nivolumab and TIL therapy. This sample comprised blood, obtained at baseline. The source is a woman between 30 and 80 years old with non-small cell lung cancer. The rearrangement uses TRBV10-3 and TRBJ2-7, with D perhaps assigned TRBD1 or TRBD2 (5 bases each). The CDR3 sequence: CAISTGTDHYEQYF. CDR3 sequence (DNA): TGTGCCATCAGTACCGGGACCGATCACTACGAGCAGTACTTC.